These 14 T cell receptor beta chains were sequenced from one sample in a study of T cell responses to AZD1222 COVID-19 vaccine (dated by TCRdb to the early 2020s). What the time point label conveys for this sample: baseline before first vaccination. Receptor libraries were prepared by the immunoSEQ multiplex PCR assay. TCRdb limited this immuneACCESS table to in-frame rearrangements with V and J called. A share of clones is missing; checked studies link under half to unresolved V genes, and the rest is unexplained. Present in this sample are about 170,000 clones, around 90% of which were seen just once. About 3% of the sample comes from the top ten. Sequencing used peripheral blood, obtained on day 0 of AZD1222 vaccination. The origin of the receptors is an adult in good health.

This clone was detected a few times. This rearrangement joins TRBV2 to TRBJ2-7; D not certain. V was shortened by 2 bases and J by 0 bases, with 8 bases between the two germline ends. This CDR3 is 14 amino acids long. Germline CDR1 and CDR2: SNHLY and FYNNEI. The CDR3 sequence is CASSERVPSYEQYF. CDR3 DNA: TGTGCCAGCAGTGAAAGGGTGCCCTCCTACGAGCAGTACTTC.

In nucleotides, the CDR3 is TGTGCCAGCAGCTTAGGTCCGGGGGCCGATGAAAAACTGTTTTTT. Translated, it gives CASSLGPGADEKLFF. The genes are TRBV7-9 and TRBJ1-4; a weak D match, TRBD1 (6 bases). The CDR3 runs 15 residues. The germline CDR1 and CDR2 sequences are SEHNR and FQNEAQ (reference sequence). Trimming removed 1 base at V and 6 bases at J, with 12 bases between.

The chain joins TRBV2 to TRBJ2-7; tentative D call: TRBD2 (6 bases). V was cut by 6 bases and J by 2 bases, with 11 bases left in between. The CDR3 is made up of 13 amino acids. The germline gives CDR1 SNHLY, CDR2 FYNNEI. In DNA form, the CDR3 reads TGTGCCAGCAGGGAGGGACTTACCTACGAGCAGTACTTC. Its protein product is CASREGLTYEQYF.

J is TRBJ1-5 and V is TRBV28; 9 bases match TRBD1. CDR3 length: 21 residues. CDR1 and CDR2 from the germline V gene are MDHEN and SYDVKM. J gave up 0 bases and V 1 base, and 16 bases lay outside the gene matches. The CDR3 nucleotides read TGTGCCAGCAGTTTATTTACCGGGACAGGGAAGAAAGGGGGTAGCAATCAGCCCCAGCATTTT. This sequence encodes CASSLFTGTGKKGGSNQPQHF.

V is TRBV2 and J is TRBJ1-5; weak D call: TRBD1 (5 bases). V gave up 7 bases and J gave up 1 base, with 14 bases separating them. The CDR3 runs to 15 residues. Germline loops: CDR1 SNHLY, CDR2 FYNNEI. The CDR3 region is CASTPQGISNQPQHF. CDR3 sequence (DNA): TGTGCCAGCACACCCCAGGGTATAAGCAATCAGCCCCAGCATTTT.

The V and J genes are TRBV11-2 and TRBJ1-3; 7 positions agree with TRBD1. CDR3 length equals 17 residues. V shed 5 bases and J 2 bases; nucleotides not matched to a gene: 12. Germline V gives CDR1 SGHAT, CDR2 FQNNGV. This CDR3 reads CASSPQFGGTAGNTIYF. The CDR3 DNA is TGTGCCAGCAGCCCGCAGTTCGGCGGGACAGCTGGAAACACCATATATTTT.

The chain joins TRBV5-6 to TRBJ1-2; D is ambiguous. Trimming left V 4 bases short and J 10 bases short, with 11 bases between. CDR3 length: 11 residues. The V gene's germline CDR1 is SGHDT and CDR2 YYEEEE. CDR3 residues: CASSVTNLYTF. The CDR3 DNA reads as TGTGCCAGCAGCGTAACCAACCTCTACACCTTC.

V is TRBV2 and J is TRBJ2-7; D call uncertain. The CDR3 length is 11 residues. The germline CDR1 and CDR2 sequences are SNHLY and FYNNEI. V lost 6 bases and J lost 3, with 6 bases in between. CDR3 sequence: CASRPNYEQYF. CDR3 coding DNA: TGTGCCAGCAGGCCTAACTACGAGCAGTACTTC.

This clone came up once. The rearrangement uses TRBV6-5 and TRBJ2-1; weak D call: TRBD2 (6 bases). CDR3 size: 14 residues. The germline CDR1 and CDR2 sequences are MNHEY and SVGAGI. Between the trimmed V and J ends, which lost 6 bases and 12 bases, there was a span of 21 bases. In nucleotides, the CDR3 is TGTGCCAGCAGACCCAGCGGGCGGTTGGAGGGGCAGTTCTTC. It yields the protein CASRPSGRLEGQFF.

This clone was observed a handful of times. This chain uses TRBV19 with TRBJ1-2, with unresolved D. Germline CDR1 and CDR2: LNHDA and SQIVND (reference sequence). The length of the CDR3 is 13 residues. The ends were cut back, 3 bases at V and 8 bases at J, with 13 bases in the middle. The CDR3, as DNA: TGTGCCAGTAGTATCCCTACCGGTAGGGGCTACACCTTC. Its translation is CASSIPTGRGYTF.

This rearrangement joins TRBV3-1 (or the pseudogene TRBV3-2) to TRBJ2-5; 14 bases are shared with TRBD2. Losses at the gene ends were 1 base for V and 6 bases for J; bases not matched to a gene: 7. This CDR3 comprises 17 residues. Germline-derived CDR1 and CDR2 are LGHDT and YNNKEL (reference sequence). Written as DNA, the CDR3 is TGTGCCAGCAGCCAAGGATCCGGGACTAGCGGGAGAAAGACCCAGTACTTC. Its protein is CASSQGSGTSGRKTQYF.

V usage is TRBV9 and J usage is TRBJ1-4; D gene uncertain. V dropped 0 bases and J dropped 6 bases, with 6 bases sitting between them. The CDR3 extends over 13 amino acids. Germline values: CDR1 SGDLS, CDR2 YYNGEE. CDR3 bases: TGTGCCAGCAGCGTAGGGGCAGATGAAAAACTGTTTTTT. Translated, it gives CASSVGADEKLFF.

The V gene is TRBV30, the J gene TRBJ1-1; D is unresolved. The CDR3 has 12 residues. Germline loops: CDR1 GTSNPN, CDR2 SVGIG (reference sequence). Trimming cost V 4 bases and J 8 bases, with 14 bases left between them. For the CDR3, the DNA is TGTGCCTGGAAAGGTCTCCCAATCGAAGCTTTCTTT. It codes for CAWKGLPIEAFF.

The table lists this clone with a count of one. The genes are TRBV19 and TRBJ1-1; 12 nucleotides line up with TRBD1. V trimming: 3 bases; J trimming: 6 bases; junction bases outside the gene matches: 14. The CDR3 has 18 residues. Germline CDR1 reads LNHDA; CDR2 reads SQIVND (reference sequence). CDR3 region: CASSIWWGGTGGFAEAFF. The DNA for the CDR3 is TGTGCCAGTAGTATTTGGTGGGGCGGGACAGGGGGCTTCGCTGAAGCTTTCTTT.